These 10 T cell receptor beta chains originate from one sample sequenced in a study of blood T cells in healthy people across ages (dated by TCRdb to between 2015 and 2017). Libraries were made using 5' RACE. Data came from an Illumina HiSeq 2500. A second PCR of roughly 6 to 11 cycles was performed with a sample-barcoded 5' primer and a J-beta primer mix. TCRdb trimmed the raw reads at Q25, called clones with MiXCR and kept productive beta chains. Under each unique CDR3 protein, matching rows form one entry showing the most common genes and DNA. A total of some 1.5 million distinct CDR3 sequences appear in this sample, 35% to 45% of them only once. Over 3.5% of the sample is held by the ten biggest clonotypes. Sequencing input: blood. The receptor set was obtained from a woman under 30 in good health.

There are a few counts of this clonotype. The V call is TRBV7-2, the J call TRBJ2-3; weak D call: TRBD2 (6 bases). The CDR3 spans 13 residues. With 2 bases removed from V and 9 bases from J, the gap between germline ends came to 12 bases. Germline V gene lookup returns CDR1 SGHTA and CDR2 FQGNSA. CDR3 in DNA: TGTGCCAGCAGCTTAAGCGGGTTCGGAACGCAGTATTTT. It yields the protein CASSLSGFGTQYF.

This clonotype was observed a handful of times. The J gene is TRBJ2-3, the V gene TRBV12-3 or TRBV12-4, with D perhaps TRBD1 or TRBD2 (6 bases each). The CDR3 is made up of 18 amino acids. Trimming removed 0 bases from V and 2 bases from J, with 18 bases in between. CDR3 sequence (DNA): TGTGCCAGCAGTTTAGCGGGGGGCAGTTACCAATCCACAGATACGCAGTATTTT. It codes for CASSLAGGSYQSTDTQYF.

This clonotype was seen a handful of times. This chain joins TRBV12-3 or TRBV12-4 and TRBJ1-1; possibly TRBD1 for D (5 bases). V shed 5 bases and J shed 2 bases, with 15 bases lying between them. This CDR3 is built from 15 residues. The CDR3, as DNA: TGTGCCAGCAGTCCTCAGGGCAGGCCTAACACTGAAGCTTTCTTT. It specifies CASSPQGRPNTEAFF.

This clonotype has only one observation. CDR3 sequence: CAWSTGQGAEAFF. CDR3 in DNA: TGTGCCTGGAGTACGGGACAGGGCGCTGAAGCTTTCTTT. The J gene is TRBJ1-1, the V gene TRBV30; 9 bases are shared with TRBD1. The length of the CDR3 is 13 residues. J lost 6 bases, V lost 2 bases, and 4 bases had no gene match. Germline V gene sequence: CDR1 GTSNPN, CDR2 SVGIG (reference sequence).

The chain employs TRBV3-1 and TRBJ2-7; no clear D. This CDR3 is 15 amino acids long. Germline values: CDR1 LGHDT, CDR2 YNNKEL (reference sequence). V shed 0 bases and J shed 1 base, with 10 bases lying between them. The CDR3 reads CASSQDVSPSYEQYF. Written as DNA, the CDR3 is TGTGCCAGCAGCCAAGATGTCTCCCCATCCTACGAGCAGTACTTC.

The CDR3 loop is CATSRLPEGGSTDTQYF. CDR3 DNA: TGTGCCACCAGCAGACTTCCCGAGGGTGGGAGCACAGATACGCAGTATTTT. The rearrangement links TRBV15 to TRBJ2-3; weak D call: TRBD2 (5 bases). Germline values: CDR1 LNHNV, CDR2 YYDKDF (reference sequence). The CDR3 has 17 residues. Trimming cost V 2 bases and J 0 bases, with 15 bases left between them.

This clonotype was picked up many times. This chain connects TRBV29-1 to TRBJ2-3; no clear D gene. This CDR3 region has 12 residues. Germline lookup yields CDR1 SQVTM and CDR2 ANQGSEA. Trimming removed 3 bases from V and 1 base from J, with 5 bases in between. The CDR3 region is CSVEGGTDTQYF. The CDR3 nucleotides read TGCAGCGTTGAGGGCGGCACAGATACGCAGTATTTT.

The CDR3 region is CASSFATTCEQYF. In nucleotides, the CDR3 is TGTGCCAGCAGCTTTGCAACTACCTGCGAGCAGTACTTC. The chain uses TRBV11-2 and TRBJ2-7; D unclear. V was cut by 3 bases and J by 6 bases, with 12 bases left in between. CDR3 length equals 13 residues. Germline V lookup: CDR1 SGHAT, CDR2 FQNNGV.

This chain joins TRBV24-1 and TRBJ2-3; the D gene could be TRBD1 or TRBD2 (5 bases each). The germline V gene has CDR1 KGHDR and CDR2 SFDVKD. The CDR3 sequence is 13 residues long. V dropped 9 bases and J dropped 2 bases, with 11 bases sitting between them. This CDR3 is CATEGPPTDTQYF. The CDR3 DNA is TGTGCCACCGAGGGGCCACCCACAGATACGCAGTATTTT.

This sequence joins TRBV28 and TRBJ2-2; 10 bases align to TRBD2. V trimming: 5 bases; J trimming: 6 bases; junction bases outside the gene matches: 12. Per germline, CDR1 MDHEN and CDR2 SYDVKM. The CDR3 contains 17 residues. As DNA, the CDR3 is TGTGCCAGCAGTACGACTAGCGGGTCCTCCCTCCCCGGGGAGCTGTTTTTT. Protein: CASSTTSGSSLPGELFF.